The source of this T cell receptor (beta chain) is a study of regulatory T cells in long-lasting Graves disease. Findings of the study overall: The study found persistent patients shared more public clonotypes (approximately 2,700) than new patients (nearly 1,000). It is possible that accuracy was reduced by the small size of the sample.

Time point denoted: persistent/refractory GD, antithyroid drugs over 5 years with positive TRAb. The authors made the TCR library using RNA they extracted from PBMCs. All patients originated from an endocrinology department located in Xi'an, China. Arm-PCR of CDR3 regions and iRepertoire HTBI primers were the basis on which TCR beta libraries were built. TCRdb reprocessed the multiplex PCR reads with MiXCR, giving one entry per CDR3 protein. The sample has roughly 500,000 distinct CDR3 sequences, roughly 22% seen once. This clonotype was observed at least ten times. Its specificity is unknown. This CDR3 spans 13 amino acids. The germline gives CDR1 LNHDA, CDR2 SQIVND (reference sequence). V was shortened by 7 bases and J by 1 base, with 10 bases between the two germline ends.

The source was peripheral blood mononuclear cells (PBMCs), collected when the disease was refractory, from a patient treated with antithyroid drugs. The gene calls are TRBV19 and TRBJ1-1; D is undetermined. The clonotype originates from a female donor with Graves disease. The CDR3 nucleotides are TGTGCCAGTACCGTTATCGGGAACACTGAAGCTTTCTTT. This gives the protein CASTVIGNTEAFF.